The entry below describes one T cell receptor (beta chain). The data originate from a study of T cell responses to AZD1222 COVID-19 vaccine. Clones were sequenced by immunoSEQ multiplex PCR, and TCRdb holds only the in-frame ones, with some missing. The table shows around 160,000 clones, with about 91% occurring only once. With V trimmed by 8 bases and J by 2 bases, 12 bases remained unmatched. This CDR3 is built from 16 residues. Germline CDR1 is MDHEN and CDR2 is SYDVKM. Sequencing was performed on peripheral blood, taken on day 0 of AZD1222 vaccination. The clonotype was recovered from an adult in good health. The V and J genes are TRBV28 and TRBJ2-4; 7 bases are a match to TRBD1. CDR3 loop: CASLVRTGGPKNIQYF. CDR3 sequence (DNA): TGTGCCAGCCTCGTGAGGACAGGAGGTCCCAAAAACATTCAGTACTTC.